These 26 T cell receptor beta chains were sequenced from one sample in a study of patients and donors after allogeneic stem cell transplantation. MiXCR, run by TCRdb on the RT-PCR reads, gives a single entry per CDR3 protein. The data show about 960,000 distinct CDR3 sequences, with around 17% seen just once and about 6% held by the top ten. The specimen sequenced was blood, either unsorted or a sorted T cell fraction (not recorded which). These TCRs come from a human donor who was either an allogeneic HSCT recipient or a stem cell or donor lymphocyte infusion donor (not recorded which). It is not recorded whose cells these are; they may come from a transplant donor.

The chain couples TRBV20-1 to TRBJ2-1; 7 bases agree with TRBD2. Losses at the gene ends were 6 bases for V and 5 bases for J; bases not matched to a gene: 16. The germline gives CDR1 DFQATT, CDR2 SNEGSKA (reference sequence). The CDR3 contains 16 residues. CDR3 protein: CSATHVGLAVHNEQFF. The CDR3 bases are TGCAGTGCGACCCATGTGGGGCTAGCGGTTCACAATGAGCAGTTCTTC.

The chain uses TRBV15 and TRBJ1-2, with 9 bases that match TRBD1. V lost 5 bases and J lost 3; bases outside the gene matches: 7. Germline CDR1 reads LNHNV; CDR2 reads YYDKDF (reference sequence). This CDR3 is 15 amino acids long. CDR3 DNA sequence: TGTGCCACCAGCGTGGGGACAGGGTTGTACTATGGCTACACCTTC. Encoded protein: CATSVGTGLYYGYTF. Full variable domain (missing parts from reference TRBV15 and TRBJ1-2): DAMVIQNPRYQVTQFGKPVTLSCSQTLNHNVMYWYQQKSSQAPKLLFHYYDKDFNNEADTPDNFQSRRPNTSFCFLDIRSPGLGDTAMYLCATSVGTGLYYGYTFGSGTRLTVV.

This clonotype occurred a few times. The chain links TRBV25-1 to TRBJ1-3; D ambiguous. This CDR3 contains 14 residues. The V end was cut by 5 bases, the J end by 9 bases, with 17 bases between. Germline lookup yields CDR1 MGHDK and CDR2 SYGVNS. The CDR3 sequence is CASSSSSVGRTIYF. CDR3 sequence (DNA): TGTGCCAGCAGTTCATCGTCGGTGGGCCGCACCATATATTTT.

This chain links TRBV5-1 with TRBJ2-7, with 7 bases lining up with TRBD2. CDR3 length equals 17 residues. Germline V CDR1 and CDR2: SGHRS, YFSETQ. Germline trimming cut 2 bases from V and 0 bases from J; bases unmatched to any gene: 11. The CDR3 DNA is TGCGCCAGCAGCTTCGTTTCTACTAGCGAGAGCTCCTACGAGCAGTACTTC. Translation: CASSFVSTSESSYEQYF.

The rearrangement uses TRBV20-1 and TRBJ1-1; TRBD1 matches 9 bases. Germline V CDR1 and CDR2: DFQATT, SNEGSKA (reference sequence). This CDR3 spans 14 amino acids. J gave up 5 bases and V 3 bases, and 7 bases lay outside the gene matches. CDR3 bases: TGCAGTGCTAGGGGACAGGGTAGTGAGACTGAAGCTTTCTTT. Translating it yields CSARGQGSETEAFF.

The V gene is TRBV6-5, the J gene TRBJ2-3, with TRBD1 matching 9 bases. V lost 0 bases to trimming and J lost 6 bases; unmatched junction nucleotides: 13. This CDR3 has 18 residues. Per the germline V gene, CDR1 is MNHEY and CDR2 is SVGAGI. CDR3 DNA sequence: TGTGCCAGCAGTTACTCGGTTAAGGGACAGGGAGGCGGGGATACGCAGTATTTT. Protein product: CASSYSVKGQGGGDTQYF.

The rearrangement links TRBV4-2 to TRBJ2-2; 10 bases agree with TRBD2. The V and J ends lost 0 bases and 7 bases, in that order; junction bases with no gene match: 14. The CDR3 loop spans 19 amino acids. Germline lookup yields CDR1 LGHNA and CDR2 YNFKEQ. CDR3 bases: TGTGCCAGCAGCCAAGATCCCCAAGCTAGCGGGGGACGAATCGGGGAGCTGTTTTTT. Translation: CASSQDPQASGGRIGELFF.

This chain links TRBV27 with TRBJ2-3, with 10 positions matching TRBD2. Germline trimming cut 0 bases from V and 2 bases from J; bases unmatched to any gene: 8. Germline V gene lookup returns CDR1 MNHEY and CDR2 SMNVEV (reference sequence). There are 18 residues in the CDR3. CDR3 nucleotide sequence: TGTGCCAGCAGTTTATCGACGCTAGCGGGGGCGACCACAGATACGCAGTATTTT. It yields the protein CASSLSTLAGATTDTQYF.

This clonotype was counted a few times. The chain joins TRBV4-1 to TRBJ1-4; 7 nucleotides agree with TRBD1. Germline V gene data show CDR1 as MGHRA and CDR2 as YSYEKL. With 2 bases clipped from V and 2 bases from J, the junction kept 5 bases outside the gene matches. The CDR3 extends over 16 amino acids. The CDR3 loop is CASSQLHRGTNEKLFF. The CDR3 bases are TGCGCCAGCAGCCAACTCCACAGGGGCACTAATGAAAAACTGTTTTTT.

CDR3 sequence (DNA): TGCAGTGCCCCCAGACCGGGAGATACGCAGTATTTT. Translation: CSAPRPGDTQYF. This chain connects TRBV20-1 to TRBJ2-3; no reliable D call. V was cut by 6 bases and J by 5 bases, with 12 bases left in between. The CDR3 is made up of 12 amino acids. CDR1 is DFQATT and CDR2 is SNEGSKA in the germline V gene (reference sequence).

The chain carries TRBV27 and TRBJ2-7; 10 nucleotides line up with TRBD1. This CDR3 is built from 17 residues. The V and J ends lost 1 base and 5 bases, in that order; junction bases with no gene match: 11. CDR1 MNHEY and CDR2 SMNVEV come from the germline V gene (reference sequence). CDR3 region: CASSLLSPTGGYHEQYF. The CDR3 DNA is TGTGCCAGCAGTTTATTGTCTCCGACAGGGGGCTACCACGAGCAGTACTTC.

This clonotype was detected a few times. CDR3 nucleotide sequence: TGTGCCAGCAGTGAGACCCGGGCCACCTACGAGCAGTACTTC. It yields the protein CASSETRATYEQYF. The V gene is TRBV25-1, the J gene TRBJ2-7; D is unresolved. Germline CDR1 reads MGHDK; CDR2 reads SYGVNS. The CDR3 contains 14 residues. The ends were cut back, 3 bases at V and 2 bases at J, with 11 bases in the middle.

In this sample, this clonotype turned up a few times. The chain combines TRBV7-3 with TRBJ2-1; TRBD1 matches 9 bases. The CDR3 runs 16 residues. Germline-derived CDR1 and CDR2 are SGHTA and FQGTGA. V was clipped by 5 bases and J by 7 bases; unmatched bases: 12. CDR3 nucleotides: TGTGCCAGCAGCCCTCGCCCGGGACAGGGACGGAATGAGCAGTTCTTC. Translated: CASSPRPGQGRNEQFF.

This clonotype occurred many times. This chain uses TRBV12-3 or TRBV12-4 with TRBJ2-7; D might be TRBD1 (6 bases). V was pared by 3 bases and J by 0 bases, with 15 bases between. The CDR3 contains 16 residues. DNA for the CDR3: TGTGCCAGCAGTTTCTCCCGGACAGAGGGCTCCTACGAGCAGTACTTC. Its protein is CASSFSRTEGSYEQYF.

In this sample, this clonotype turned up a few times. In DNA, the CDR3 is TGTGCCAGCAGCTTGGATTTGGTGCGGCGGGAGCAGTACTTC. This codes for CASSLDLVRREQYF. The chain employs TRBV5-6 and TRBJ2-7; D remains unclear. Germline CDR1 SGHDT, CDR2 YYEEEE. CDR3 length: 14 residues. Trimming removed 0 bases from V and 7 bases from J, with 14 bases in between.

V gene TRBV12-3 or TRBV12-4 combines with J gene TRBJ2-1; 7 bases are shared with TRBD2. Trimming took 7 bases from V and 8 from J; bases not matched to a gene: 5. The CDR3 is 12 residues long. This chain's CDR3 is CASTTGGDEQFF. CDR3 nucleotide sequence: TGTGCCAGCACTACTGGGGGGGATGAGCAGTTCTTC.

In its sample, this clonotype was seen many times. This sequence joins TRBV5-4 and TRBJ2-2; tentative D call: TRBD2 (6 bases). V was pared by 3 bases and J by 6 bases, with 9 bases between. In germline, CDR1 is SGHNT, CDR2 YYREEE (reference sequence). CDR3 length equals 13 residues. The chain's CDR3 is CASSYGTSGELFF. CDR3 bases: TGTGCCAGCAGCTACGGGACTTCCGGGGAGCTGTTTTTT. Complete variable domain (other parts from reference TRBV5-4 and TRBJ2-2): ETGVTQSPTHLIKTRGQQVTLRCSSQSGHNTVSWYQQALGQGPQFIFQYYREEENGRGNFPPRFSGLQFPNYSSELNVNALELDDSALYLCASSYGTSGELFFGEGSRLTVL.

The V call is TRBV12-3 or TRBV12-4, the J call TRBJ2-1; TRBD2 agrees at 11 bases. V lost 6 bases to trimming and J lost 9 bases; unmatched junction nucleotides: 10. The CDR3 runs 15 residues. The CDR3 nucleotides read TGTGCCAGCAGGTATAGCGGGGGGGCCTTAGGTGAGCAGTTCTTC. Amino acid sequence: CASRYSGGALGEQFF.

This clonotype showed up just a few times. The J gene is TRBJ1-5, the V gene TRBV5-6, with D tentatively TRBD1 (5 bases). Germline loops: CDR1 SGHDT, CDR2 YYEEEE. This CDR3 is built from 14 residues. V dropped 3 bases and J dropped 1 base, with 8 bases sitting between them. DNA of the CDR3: TGTGCCAGCAGCTGGGGACGGAGCAATCAGCCCCAGCATTTT. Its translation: CASSWGRSNQPQHF.

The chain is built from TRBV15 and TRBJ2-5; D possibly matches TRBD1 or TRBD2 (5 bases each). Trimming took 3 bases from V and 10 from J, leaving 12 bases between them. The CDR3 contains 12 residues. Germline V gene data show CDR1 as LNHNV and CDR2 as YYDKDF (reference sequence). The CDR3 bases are TGTGCCACCAGCAGGGGACCGACGGACCAGTACTTC. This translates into CATSRGPTDQYF.

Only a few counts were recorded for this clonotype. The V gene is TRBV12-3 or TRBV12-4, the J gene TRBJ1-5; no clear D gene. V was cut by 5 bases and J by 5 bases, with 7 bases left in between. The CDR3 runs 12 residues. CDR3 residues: CASSPTYQPQHF. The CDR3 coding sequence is TGTGCCAGCAGTCCTACCTATCAGCCCCAGCATTTT.

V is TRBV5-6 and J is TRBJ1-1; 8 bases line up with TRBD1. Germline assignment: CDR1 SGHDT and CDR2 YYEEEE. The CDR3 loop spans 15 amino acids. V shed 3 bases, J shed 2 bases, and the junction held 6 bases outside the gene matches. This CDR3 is CASSWTGWKNTEAFF. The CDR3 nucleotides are TGTGCCAGCAGCTGGACAGGGTGGAAAAACACTGAAGCTTTCTTT.

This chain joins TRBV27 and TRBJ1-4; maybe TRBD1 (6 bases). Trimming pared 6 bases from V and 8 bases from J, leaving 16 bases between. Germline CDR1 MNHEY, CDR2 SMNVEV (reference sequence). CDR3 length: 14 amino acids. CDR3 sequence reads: CASRGTGLGEKLFF. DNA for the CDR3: TGTGCCAGCAGAGGCACAGGGTTGGGCGAAAAACTGTTTTTT.

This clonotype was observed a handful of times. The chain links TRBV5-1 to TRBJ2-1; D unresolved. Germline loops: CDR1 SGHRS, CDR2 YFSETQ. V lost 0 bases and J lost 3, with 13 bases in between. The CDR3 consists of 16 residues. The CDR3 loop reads CASSLEVRSFYNEQFF. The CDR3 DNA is TGCGCCAGCAGCTTGGAGGTTAGGAGTTTCTACAATGAGCAGTTCTTC.

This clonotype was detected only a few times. DNA of the CDR3: TGTGCCAGCAGCCCCCTCGAAGAGCAGTACTTC. This gives the protein CASSPLEEQYF. The J gene is TRBJ2-7, the V gene TRBV6-6; D is uncertain. This CDR3 has 11 residues. The germline gives CDR1 MNHNY, CDR2 SVGAGI (reference sequence). V lost 6 bases, J lost 7 bases, and 10 bases lay in between.

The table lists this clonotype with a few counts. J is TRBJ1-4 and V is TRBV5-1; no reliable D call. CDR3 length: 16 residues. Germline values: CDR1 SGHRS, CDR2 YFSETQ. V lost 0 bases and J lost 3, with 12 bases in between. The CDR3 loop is CASSLDFVQPNEKLFF. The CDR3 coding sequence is TGCGCCAGCAGCTTGGATTTTGTGCAACCTAATGAAAAACTGTTTTTT.